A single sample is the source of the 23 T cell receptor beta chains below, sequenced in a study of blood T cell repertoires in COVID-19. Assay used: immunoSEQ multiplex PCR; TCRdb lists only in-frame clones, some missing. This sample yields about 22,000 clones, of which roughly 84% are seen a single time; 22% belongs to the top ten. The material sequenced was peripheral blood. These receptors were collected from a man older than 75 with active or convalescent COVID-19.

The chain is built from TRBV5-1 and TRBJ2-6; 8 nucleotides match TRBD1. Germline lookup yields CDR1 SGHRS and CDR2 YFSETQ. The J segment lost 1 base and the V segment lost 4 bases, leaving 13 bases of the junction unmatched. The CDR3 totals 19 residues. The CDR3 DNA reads TGCGCCAGCAGCACCAGGACAGGGTTTGGAAGATCTGGGGCCAACGTCCTGACTTTC. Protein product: CASSTRTGFGRSGANVLTF. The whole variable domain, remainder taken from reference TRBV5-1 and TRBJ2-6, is KAGVTQTPRYLIKTRGQQVTLSCSPISGHRSVSWYQQTPGQGLQFLFEYFSETQRNKGNFPGRFSGRQFSNSRSEMNVSTLELGDSALYLCASSTRTGFGRSGANVLTFGAGSRLTVL.

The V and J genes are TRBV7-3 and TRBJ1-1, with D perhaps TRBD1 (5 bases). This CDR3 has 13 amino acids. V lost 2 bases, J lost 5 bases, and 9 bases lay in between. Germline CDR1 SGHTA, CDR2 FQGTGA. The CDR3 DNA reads TGTGCCAGCAGCTTACAGGGTATAACTGAAGCTTTCTTT. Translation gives CASSLQGITEAFF.

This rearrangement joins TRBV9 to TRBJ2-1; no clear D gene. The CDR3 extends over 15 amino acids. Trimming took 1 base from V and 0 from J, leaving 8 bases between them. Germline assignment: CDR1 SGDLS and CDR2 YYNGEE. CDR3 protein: CASSVLDSSYNEQFF. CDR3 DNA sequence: TGTGCCAGCAGCGTACTCGATAGCTCCTACAATGAGCAGTTCTTC.

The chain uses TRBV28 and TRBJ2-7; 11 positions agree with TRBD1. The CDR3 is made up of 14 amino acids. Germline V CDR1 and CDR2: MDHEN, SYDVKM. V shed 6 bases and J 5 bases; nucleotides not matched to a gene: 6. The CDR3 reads CASRLDRGRDEQYF. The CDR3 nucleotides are TGTGCCAGCAGGCTGGACAGGGGGCGCGACGAGCAGTACTTC.

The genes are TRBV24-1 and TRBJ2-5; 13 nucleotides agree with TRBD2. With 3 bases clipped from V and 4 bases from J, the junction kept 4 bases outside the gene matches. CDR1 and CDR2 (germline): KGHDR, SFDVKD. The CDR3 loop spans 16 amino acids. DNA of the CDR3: TGTGCCACCAGTGATGGACTAGCGGGGGCCTTAGAGACCCAGTACTTC. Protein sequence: CATSDGLAGALETQYF.

The CDR3 reads CASSEGLGADKETQYF. The CDR3 DNA follows: TGTGCCAGCAGTGAAGGACTGGGGGCCGATAAAGAGACCCAGTACTTC. The chain carries TRBV2 and TRBJ2-5, with D possibly TRBD1 on 6 matching bases. The V gene's germline CDR1 is SNHLY and CDR2 FYNNEI. This CDR3 region has 16 residues. V was shortened by 1 base and J by 3 bases, with 15 bases between the two germline ends.

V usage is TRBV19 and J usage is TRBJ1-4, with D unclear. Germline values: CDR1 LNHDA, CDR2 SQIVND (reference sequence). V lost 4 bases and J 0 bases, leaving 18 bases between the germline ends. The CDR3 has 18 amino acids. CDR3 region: CASSTRWSSDTTNEKLFF. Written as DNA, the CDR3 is TGTGCCAGTAGTACCAGATGGAGCTCCGATACAACTAATGAAAAACTGTTTTTT. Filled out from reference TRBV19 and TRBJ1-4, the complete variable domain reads DGGITQSPKYLFRKEGQNVTLSCEQNLNHDAMYWYRQDPGQGLRLIYYSQIVNDFQKGDIAEGYSVSREKKESFPLTVTSAQKNPTAFYLCASSTRWSSDTTNEKLFFGSGTQLSVL.

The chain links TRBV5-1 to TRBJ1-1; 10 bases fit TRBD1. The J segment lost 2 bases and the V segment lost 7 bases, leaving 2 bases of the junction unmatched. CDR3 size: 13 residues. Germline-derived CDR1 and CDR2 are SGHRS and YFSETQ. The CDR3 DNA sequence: TGCGCCAGCGGGACAGGGGCAAACACTGAAGCTTTCTTT. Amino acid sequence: CASGTGANTEAFF.

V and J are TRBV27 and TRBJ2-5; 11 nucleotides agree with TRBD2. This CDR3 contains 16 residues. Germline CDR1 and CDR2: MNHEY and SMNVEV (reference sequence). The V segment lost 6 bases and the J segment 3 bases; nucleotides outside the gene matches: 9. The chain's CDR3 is CASRPFSSGGKETQYF. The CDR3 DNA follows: TGTGCCAGCAGACCCTTTTCTAGCGGGGGGAAAGAGACCCAGTACTTC.

The CDR3 sequence is CASSYSSGGRQPQHF. The CDR3, as DNA: TGTGCCAGCAGTTACTCGTCGGGGGGTAGGCAGCCCCAGCATTTT. The chain links TRBV6-2 or TRBV6-3 to TRBJ1-5; tentatively, D is TRBD1 (5 bases). V was clipped by 0 bases and J by 7 bases, with 13 bases between them. This CDR3 region has 15 residues. Germline loops: CDR1 MNHEY, CDR2 SVGEGT.

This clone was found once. CDR3 in DNA: TGTGCCAGCAGCCCGGACAGCCCTTATGGCTACACCTTC. This sequence encodes CASSPDSPYGYTF. The chain carries TRBV7-8 and TRBJ1-2; D is perhaps TRBD1 (6 bases). There are 13 residues in the CDR3. CDR1 SGHVS and CDR2 FQNEAQ come from the germline V gene. V was clipped by 5 bases and J by 5 bases, with 12 bases between them.

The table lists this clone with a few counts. The CDR3 here is CATSDRQGSSYNEQFF. DNA for the CDR3: TGTGCCACCAGTGACAGACAGGGGAGCTCCTACAATGAGCAGTTCTTC. The rearrangement links TRBV24-1 to TRBJ2-1; 8 nucleotides agree with TRBD1. CDR3 length: 16 residues. Losses at the gene ends were 4 bases for V and 0 bases for J; bases not matched to a gene: 4. Germline V gives CDR1 KGHDR, CDR2 SFDVKD.

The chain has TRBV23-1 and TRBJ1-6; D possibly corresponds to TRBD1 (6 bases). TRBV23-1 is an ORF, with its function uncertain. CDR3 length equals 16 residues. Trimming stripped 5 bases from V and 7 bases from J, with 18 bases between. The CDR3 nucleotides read TGCGCCAGCAGTTGTTGGGGGCGGCCTGACAATTCACCCCTCCACTTT. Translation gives CASSCWGRPDNSPLHF.

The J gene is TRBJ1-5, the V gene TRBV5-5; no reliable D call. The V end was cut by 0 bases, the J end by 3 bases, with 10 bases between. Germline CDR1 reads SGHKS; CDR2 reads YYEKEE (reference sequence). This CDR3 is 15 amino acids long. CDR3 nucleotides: TGTGCCAGCAGCTTGGTGTCAGGCGACAATCAGCCCCAGCATTTT. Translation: CASSLVSGDNQPQHF.

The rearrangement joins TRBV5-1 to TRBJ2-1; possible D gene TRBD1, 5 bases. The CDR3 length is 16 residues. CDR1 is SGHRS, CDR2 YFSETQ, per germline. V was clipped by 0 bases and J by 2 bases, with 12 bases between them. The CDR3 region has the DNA TGCGCCAGCAGCTTGGAAAGGCAGGGTCCCTACAATGAGCAGTTCTTC. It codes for CASSLERQGPYNEQFF.

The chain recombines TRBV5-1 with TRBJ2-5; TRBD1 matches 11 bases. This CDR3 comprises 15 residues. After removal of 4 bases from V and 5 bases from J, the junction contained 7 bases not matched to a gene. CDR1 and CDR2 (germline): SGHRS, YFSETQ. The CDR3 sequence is CASSTGQGAVETQYF. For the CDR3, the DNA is TGCGCCAGCAGCACCGGACAGGGGGCGGTGGAGACCCAGTACTTC. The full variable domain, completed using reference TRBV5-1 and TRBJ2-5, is KAGVTQTPRYLIKTRGQQVTLSCSPISGHRSVSWYQQTPGQGLQFLFEYFSETQRNKGNFPGRFSGRQFSNSRSEMNVSTLELGDSALYLCASSTGQGAVETQYFGPGTRLLVL.

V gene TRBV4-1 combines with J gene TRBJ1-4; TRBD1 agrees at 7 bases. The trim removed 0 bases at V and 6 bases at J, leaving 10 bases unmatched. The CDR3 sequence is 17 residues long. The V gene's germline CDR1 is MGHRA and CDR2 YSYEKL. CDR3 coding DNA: TGCGCCAGCAGCCAAGATCGGGCAGACAGGGCGGATGAAAAACTGTTTTTT. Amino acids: CASSQDRADRADEKLFF.

Written as DNA, the CDR3 is TGTGCCAGCAGAACATCTGGGGGGACTAGCGATTCTCCTGAGCAGTTCTTC. It encodes CASRTSGGTSDSPEQFF. The chain employs TRBV11-2 and TRBJ2-1; 10 nucleotides align to TRBD2. Losses at the gene ends were 6 bases for V and 9 bases for J; bases not matched to a gene: 17. CDR3 length equals 17 residues. The germline V gene has CDR1 SGHAT and CDR2 FQNNGV.

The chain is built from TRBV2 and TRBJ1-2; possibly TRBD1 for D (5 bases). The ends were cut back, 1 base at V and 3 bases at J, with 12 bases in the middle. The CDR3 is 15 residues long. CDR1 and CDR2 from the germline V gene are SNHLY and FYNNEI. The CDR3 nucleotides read TGTGCCAGCAGTGAAGACAGGACCCCCTACTATGGCTACACCTTC. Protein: CASSEDRTPYYGYTF. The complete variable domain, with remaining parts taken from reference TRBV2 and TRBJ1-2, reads EPEVTQTPSHQVTQMGQEVILRCVPISNHLYFYWYRQILGQKVEFLVSFYNNEISEKSEIFDDQFSVERPDGSNFTLKIRSTKLEDSAMYFCASSEDRTPYYGYTFGSGTRLTVV.

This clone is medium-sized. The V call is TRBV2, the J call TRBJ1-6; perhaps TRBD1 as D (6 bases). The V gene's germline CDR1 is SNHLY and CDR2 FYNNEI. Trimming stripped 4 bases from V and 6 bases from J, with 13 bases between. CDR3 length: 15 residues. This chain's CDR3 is CASSAEDSSNSPLHF. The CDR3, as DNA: TGTGCCAGCAGTGCAGAGGACAGCTCTAATTCACCCCTCCACTTT.

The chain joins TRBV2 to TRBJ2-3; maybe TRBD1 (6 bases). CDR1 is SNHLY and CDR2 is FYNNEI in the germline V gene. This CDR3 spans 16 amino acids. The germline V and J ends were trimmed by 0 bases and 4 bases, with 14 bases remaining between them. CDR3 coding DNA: TGTGCCAGCAGTGAAGCGTCAGGGGCGTTCTCAGATACGCAGTATTTT. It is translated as CASSEASGAFSDTQYF. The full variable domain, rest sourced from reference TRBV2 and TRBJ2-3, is EPEVTQTPSHQVTQMGQEVILRCVPISNHLYFYWYRQILGQKVEFLVSFYNNEISEKSEIFDDQFSVERPDGSNFTLKIRSTKLEDSAMYFCASSEASGAFSDTQYFGPGTRLTVL.

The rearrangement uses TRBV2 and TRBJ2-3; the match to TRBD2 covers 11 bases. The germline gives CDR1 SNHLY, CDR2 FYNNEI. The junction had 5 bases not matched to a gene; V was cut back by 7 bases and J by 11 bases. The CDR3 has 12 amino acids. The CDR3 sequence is CASILAGDRQYF. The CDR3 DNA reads TGTGCCAGCATACTAGCGGGGGACAGGCAGTATTTT. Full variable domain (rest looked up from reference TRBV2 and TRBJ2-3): EPEVTQTPSHQVTQMGQEVILRCVPISNHLYFYWYRQILGQKVEFLVSFYNNEISEKSEIFDDQFSVERPDGSNFTLKIRSTKLEDSAMYFCASILAGDRQYFGPGTRLTVL.

CDR3 coding DNA: TGTGCCTGGAGCGAATGGGGCCTGAATGAAAAACTGTTTTTT. It specifies CAWSEWGLNEKLFF. The genes are TRBV30 and TRBJ1-4; maybe TRBD1 (5 bases). The germline CDR1 and CDR2 sequences are GTSNPN and SVGIG (reference sequence). V lost 3 bases and J 5 bases, leaving 13 bases between the germline ends. This CDR3 is built from 14 residues.